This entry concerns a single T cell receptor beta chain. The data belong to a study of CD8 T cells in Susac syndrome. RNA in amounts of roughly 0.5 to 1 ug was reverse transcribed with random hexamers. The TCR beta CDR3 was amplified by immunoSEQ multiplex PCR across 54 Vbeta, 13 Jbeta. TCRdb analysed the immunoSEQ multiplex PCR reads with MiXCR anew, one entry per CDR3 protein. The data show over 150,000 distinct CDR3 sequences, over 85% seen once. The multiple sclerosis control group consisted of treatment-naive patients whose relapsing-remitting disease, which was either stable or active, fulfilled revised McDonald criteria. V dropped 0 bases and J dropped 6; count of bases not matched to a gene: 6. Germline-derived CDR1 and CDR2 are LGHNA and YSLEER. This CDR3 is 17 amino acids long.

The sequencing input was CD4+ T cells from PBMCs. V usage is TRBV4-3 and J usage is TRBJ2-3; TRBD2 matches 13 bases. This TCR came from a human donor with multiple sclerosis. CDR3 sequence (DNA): TGCGCCAGCAGCCAAGATGCCGGGACTAGCGGGACGGATACGCAGTATTTT. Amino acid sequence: CASSQDAGTSGTDTQYF.